The clone carrying this T cell receptor beta chain has just a few counts. Antigen unknown. Extracted RNA was reverse transcribed, and the resulting cDNA served as sequencing template. Clones were read by immunoSEQ multiplex PCR, and TCRdb kept only the in-frame ones, dropping some. In the table there are roughly 220,000 clones, more than 60% of which are singletons. Germline lookup yields CDR1 SQVTM and CDR2 ANQGSEA. Trimming took 2 bases from V and 2 from J, leaving 2 bases between them. The CDR3 is 11 amino acids. This sample is drawn from a study of CD8+ T cells in alopecia areata. Findings of the study overall: Uncertainty about whether baseline CD8+ expansion is linked to response remains, with one nonresponder. Higher clonality and more expanded CD8+ clones appeared in lesional than normal scalp. Unlike in mice, where it was clearer, TCR sharing across patients was less clear, possibly HLA-related.

Treatment described: oral pan-JAK inhibitor, 5-10 mg twice daily. Peripheral blood, together with lesional scalp punch biopsies, was collected from alopecia areata patients. The chain recombines TRBV29-1 with TRBJ2-3, with unresolved D. Here the sequenced sample was CD4+ T cells sorted from blood, taken at approximately week 45, from a patient treated with tofacitinib. This clonotype was obtained from a human donor with alopecia areata. DNA of the CDR3: TGCAGCGTTGAACTCACAGATACGCAGTATTTT. Amino acids: CSVELTDTQYF.